Listed here are 20 T cell receptor beta chains from one sample, sequenced in a study of blood T cell repertoires in COVID-19. Sequencing used immunoSEQ multiplex PCR; TCRdb keeps in-frame clones, though not all of them. This table has about 380,000 clones, more than 75% appearing once. The sequencing sample was made of PBMCs or T cells enriched from blood (not recorded which). All receptors derive from a woman between 18 and 29 years old who had recovered from COVID-19.

The chain joins TRBV29-1 to TRBJ2-7; D perhaps matches TRBD1 (6 bases). This CDR3 contains 12 residues. The V and J ends lost 3 bases and 6 bases respectively, with 12 bases between them. Germline V gives CDR1 SQVTM, CDR2 ANQGSEA. The chain's CDR3 is CSVEGAEAEQYF. Written as DNA, the CDR3 is TGCAGCGTTGAGGGGGCTGAGGCCGAGCAGTACTTC.

The chain links TRBV30 to TRBJ1-3; D gene ambiguous. The germline V gene encodes CDR1 GTSNPN and CDR2 SVGIG (reference sequence). V lost 0 bases, J lost 2 bases, and 11 bases lay in between. The CDR3 is made up of 15 amino acids. Here the CDR3 DNA reads TGTGCCTGGAGTGTACAGACGGTAACTGGAAACACCATATATTTT. It encodes CAWSVQTVTGNTIYF.

This clone was counted only a few times. This rearrangement joins TRBV19 to TRBJ1-5, with TRBD1 as a possible D gene (5 bases). The CDR3 length is 14 residues. V gave up 7 bases and J gave up 2 bases, with 12 bases separating them. Germline V gene lookup returns CDR1 LNHDA and CDR2 SQIVND (reference sequence). CDR3 in DNA: TGTGCCAGTAAGGGAGGGGAGGGCAATCAGCCCCAGCATTTT. Its protein is CASKGGEGNQPQHF. The full variable domain, in which reference TRBV19 and TRBJ1-5 provide the parts outside the CDR3, is DGGITQSPKYLFRKEGQNVTLSCEQNLNHDAMYWYRQDPGQGLRLIYYSQIVNDFQKGDIAEGYSVSREKKESFPLTVTSAQKNPTAFYLCASKGGEGNQPQHFGDGTRLSIL.

The gene calls are TRBV18 and TRBJ1-4; D unresolved. The length of the CDR3 is 14 residues. Trimming took 3 bases from V and 6 from J, leaving 11 bases between them. From germline, CDR1 is KGHSH and CDR2 LQKENI. The DNA of the CDR3 is TGTGCCAGCTCACCCTTCATCGGGGATGAAAAACTGTTTTTT. This codes for CASSPFIGDEKLFF. Using reference TRBV18 and TRBJ1-4 for the parts outside the CDR3, the full variable domain is NAGVMQNPRHLVRRRGQEARLRCSPMKGHSHVYWYRQLPEEGLKFMVYLQKENIIDESGMPKERFSAEFPKEGPSILRIQQVVRGDSAAYFCASSPFIGDEKLFFGSGTQLSVL.

For this clone: This may be a read error, as it is one base from a much larger clone. The genes are TRBV5-8 and TRBJ1-1, with 7 bases matching TRBD1. The CDR3 sequence is 15 residues long. V was clipped by 0 bases and J by 0 bases; unmatched bases: 2. Germline values: CDR1 SGHTS, CDR2 YDEGEE. For the CDR3, the DNA is TGTGCCAGCAGCTTGGAGGGGGCGATGAACACTGAAGCTTTCTTT. Protein sequence: CASSLEGAMNTEAFF. Supplemented by reference TRBV5-8 and TRBJ1-1, the full variable domain reads EAGVTQSPTHLIKTRGQQATLRCSPISGHTSVYWYQQALGLGLQFLLWYDEGEERNRGNFPPRFSGRQFPNYSSELNVNALELEDSALYLCASSLEGAMNTEAFFGQGTRLTVV.

The gene calls are TRBV10-2 and TRBJ2-1, with 9 bases aligning to TRBD2. Germline V gene lookup returns CDR1 WSHSY and CDR2 SAAADI. The V and J ends lost 5 bases and 5 bases, in that order; junction bases with no gene match: 13. This CDR3 is built from 17 residues. In DNA form, the CDR3 reads TGCGCCAGCAGTCCGATCACGGCGGGGGGGATCGACAATGAGCAGTTCTTC. Protein sequence: CASSPITAGGIDNEQFF.

The chain is built from TRBV3-1 (or the pseudogene TRBV3-2) and TRBJ2-7; D is possibly TRBD2 (6 bases). V lost 0 bases to trimming and J lost 2 bases, with 14 bases between them. The germline V gene encodes CDR1 LGHDT and CDR2 YNNKEL (reference sequence). The CDR3 is 16 residues long. This CDR3 is CASSQEPGGAAYEQYF. The CDR3 region has the DNA TGTGCCAGCAGCCAAGAACCCGGGGGAGCGGCCTACGAGCAGTACTTC.

The rearrangement joins TRBV6-4 to TRBJ2-2; 8 nucleotides agree with TRBD1. Unmatched junction bases numbered 3, after V lost 2 bases and J lost 4 bases. CDR3 size: 15 residues. Per the germline V gene, CDR1 is MRHNA and CDR2 is SNTAGT. The CDR3 protein is CASSDETGVTGELFF. CDR3 coding DNA: TGTGCCAGCAGTGACGAGACAGGGGTCACCGGGGAGCTGTTTTTT.

This sequence joins TRBV12-3 or TRBV12-4 and TRBJ1-5, with 7 bases lining up with TRBD1. J was trimmed by 5 bases and V by 7 bases; bases with no gene match: 5. The CDR3 covers 13 residues. The CDR3 sequence is CASTQGQYQPQHF. The CDR3 coding sequence is TGTGCCAGCACCCAGGGACAGTATCAGCCCCAGCATTTT.

J is TRBJ2-4 and V is TRBV5-1, with D possibly matching TRBD1 (8 bases). Germline assignment: CDR1 SGHRS and CDR2 YFSETQ. The CDR3 is 14 residues long. With 0 bases removed from V and 8 bases from J, the gap between germline ends came to 12 bases. The CDR3 DNA follows: TGCGCCAGCAGCTTGGGGACAGGGAGGGACATTCAGTACTTC. It codes for CASSLGTGRDIQYF.

The rearrangement links TRBV7-2 to TRBJ2-7, with TRBD1 matching over 7 bases. Per the germline V gene, CDR1 is SGHTA and CDR2 is FQGNSA. V was clipped by 5 bases and J by 8 bases; unmatched bases: 15. The CDR3 consists of 15 residues. The CDR3 nucleotides read TGTGCCAGCAGCCCCCTAGGCAGGGGGAGATCGAAGCAGTACTTC. This encodes CASSPLGRGRSKQYF.

DNA for the CDR3: TGTGCCAGCAGCCTGACACAGGGGATCGGGGAAGACACTGAAGCTTTCTTT. Translation: CASSLTQGIGEDTEAFF. V gene TRBV13 combines with J gene TRBJ1-1; 7 positions match TRBD1. The germline CDR1 and CDR2 sequences are PRHDT and FYEKMQ (reference sequence). Trimming removed 5 bases from V and 3 bases from J; junction bases left unmatched: 15. This CDR3 contains 17 residues. The full variable domain, with the rest looked up from reference TRBV13 and TRBJ1-1, is AAGVIQSPRHLIKEKRETATLKCYPIPRHDTVYWYQQGPGQDPQFLISFYEKMQSDKGSIPDRFSAQQFSDYHSELNMSSLELGDSALYFCASSLTQGIGEDTEAFFGQGTRLTVV.

The chain links TRBV5-6 to TRBJ1-5, with TRBD1 matching over 12 bases. The V gene's germline CDR1 is SGHDT and CDR2 YYEEEE. CDR3 size: 17 residues. Germline trimming cut 2 bases from V and 7 bases from J; bases unmatched to any gene: 10. CDR3: CASSFRGTGGLWQPQHF. The CDR3 DNA is TGTGCCAGCAGCTTTCGTGGGACAGGGGGCCTGTGGCAGCCCCAGCATTTT.

The chain couples TRBV9 to TRBJ2-3, with 8 nucleotides matching TRBD2. The V gene end was trimmed by 2 bases and the J gene end by 0 bases; junction bases not matched to a gene: 8. The CDR3 length is 17 residues. Germline lookup yields CDR1 SGDLS and CDR2 YYNGEE. This CDR3 reads CASSVERGTTSTDTQYF. The CDR3 DNA is TGTGCCAGCAGCGTCGAGCGGGGGACTACTAGCACAGATACGCAGTATTTT.

The CDR3 sequence: CASSQDRDYNSPLHF. The CDR3 DNA is TGCGCCAGCAGCCAAGATCGGGACTATAATTCACCCCTCCACTTT. This chain joins TRBV4-3 and TRBJ1-6; D remains unclear. This CDR3 contains 15 residues. Germline loops: CDR1 LGHNA, CDR2 YSLEER. The V and J ends lost 0 bases and 3 bases respectively, with 6 bases between them.

Comment on this clone: The sample carries other DNA sequences with the same CDR3. The rearrangement links TRBV3-1 (or the pseudogene TRBV3-2) to TRBJ2-5; 7 bases are a match to TRBD2. This CDR3 has 13 residues. V trimming: 1 base; J trimming: 5 bases; junction bases outside the gene matches: 1. Germline V gene lookup returns CDR1 LGHDT and CDR2 YNNKEL (reference sequence). The CDR3 nucleotides read TGTGCCAGCAGCCAAGGGGGAGGGGAGACCCAGTACTTC. Its translation: CASSQGGGETQYF.

This sequence joins TRBV5-1 and TRBJ1-4, with TRBD1 matching over 7 bases. The germline gives CDR1 SGHRS, CDR2 YFSETQ. This CDR3 is 15 amino acids long. Losses at the gene ends were 4 bases for V and 5 bases for J; bases not matched to a gene: 8. The CDR3 nucleotides read TGCGCCAGCAGCCTCGACAGGGTTAGCAATGAAAAACTGTTTTTT. Its translation is CASSLDRVSNEKLFF.

The V gene is TRBV30, the J gene TRBJ2-7, with 10 bases that match TRBD1. The germline CDR1 and CDR2 sequences are GTSNPN and SVGIG (reference sequence). The CDR3 runs to 14 residues. V lost 4 bases and J lost 2; bases outside the gene matches: 5. Here the CDR3 reads CAWTKGQGTYEQYF. For the CDR3, the DNA is TGTGCCTGGACCAAGGGACAGGGGACCTACGAGCAGTACTTC.

The chain has TRBV9 and TRBJ2-6; TRBD1 matches 7 bases. The CDR3 is 15 amino acids. The trim removed 5 bases at V and 1 base at J, leaving 3 bases unmatched. The V gene's germline CDR1 is SGDLS and CDR2 YYNGEE. CDR3 residues: CASSATGSGANVLTF. In DNA form, the CDR3 reads TGTGCCAGCAGTGCGACAGGGTCTGGGGCCAACGTCCTGACTTTC.

This sequence joins TRBV19 and TRBJ1-2; 8 bases map to TRBD1. Germline-derived CDR1 and CDR2 are LNHDA and SQIVND (reference sequence). The V and J ends lost 5 bases and 0 bases, in that order; junction bases with no gene match: 11. The CDR3 has 17 amino acids. CDR3 sequence: CASSPSGTGNPNYGYTF. The CDR3 region has the DNA TGTGCCAGTAGTCCATCCGGGACAGGCAACCCTAACTATGGCTACACCTTC.